One and the same sample provided the 25 T cell receptor beta chains below, sequenced in a study of chemoradiotherapy in HPV16-positive cancers. Profiled with immunoSEQ multiplex PCR; TCRdb holds only in-frame clones, not every one. The sample yields some 10,000 clones, approximately 84% seen once. Sequencing was performed on blood, taken from a patient who underwent chemoradiotherapy. These receptors were taken from a human donor with HPV-associated anogenital cancer.

The rearrangement uses TRBV2 and TRBJ1-4, with D unclear. The V end lost 7 bases, the J end lost 6 bases, and 9 bases lay between the germline ends. This CDR3 comprises 12 residues. Looked up from germline, CDR1 is SNHLY and CDR2 is FYNNEI. For the CDR3, the DNA is TGTGCCAGCAAAACGGACGATGAAAAACTGTTTTTT. Translation: CASKTDDEKLFF.

The genes are TRBV6-5 and TRBJ1-6; D is uncertain. From germline, CDR1 is MNHEY and CDR2 SVGAGI. Trimming removed 6 bases from V and 2 bases from J, with 2 bases in between. The length of the CDR3 is 12 residues. The CDR3 reads CASSPYNSPLHF. CDR3 DNA sequence: TGTGCCAGCAGCCCCTATAATTCACCCCTCCACTTT.

The V gene is TRBV5-4, the J gene TRBJ1-6, with D possibly matching TRBD1 (6 bases). The CDR3 sequence is 17 residues long. V shed 1 base and J shed 7 bases, with 18 bases lying between them. Germline V lookup: CDR1 SGHNT, CDR2 YYREEE (reference sequence). The DNA for the CDR3 is TGTGCCAGCAGCTTGCGGTACAGGGACCTCGCGAATTCACCCCTCCACTTT. As protein: CASSLRYRDLANSPLHF.

The chain carries TRBV6-5 and TRBJ2-5, with unresolved D. Germline loops: CDR1 MNHEY, CDR2 SVGAGI. The CDR3 has 12 amino acids. V gave up 0 bases and J gave up 11 bases, with 10 bases separating them. The CDR3, as DNA: TGTGCCAGCAGTTACTCAGGCAGCACACAGTACTTC. This translates into CASSYSGSTQYF.

The V and J genes are TRBV27 and TRBJ1-2, with D perhaps TRBD1 (5 bases). Germline assignment: CDR1 MNHEY and CDR2 SMNVEV (reference sequence). Between the trimmed V and J ends, which lost 6 bases and 8 bases, there was a span of 13 bases. This CDR3 is 12 amino acids long. For the CDR3, the DNA is TGTGCCAGCAGACGGGACCGGGGAGGCTACACCTTC. Residues: CASRRDRGGYTF.

The chain employs TRBV6-1 and TRBJ2-3, with D perhaps TRBD2 (7 bases). The V and J ends lost 4 bases and 1 base respectively, with 15 bases between them. CDR3 length equals 16 residues. Germline V gives CDR1 MNHNS, CDR2 SASEGT. The CDR3 coding sequence is TGTGCCAGCAGTGGACCGGGGGGCCGGGGCACAGATACGCAGTATTTT. Its translation: CASSGPGGRGTDTQYF.

The V gene is TRBV7-2, the J gene TRBJ2-5; D not certain. V dropped 4 bases and J dropped 7 bases, with 13 bases sitting between them. Per germline, CDR1 SGHTA and CDR2 FQGNSA. The CDR3 runs 13 residues. The CDR3 protein is CASSSVRFGTQYF. In nucleotides, the CDR3 is TGTGCCAGCAGCTCGGTACGCTTTGGGACCCAGTACTTC.

This clone appeared a single time. This chain connects TRBV9 to TRBJ2-1; D tentatively fits TRBD1 or TRBD2 (6 bases each). The CDR3 sequence is 15 residues long. Deletions cut 3 bases from V and 8 bases from J, with 18 bases between. Germline V gene data show CDR1 as SGDLS and CDR2 as YYNGEE. The CDR3 loop reads CASSGDGGGEYEQFF. As DNA, the CDR3 is TGTGCCAGCAGCGGAGATGGGGGCGGGGAGTATGAGCAGTTCTTC.

V gene TRBV27 combines with J gene TRBJ2-5, with 7 bases matching TRBD2. V shed 4 bases, J shed 5 bases, and the junction held 4 bases outside the gene matches. The germline CDR1 and CDR2 sequences are MNHEY and SMNVEV (reference sequence). The CDR3 runs to 13 residues. The CDR3 DNA is TGTGCCAGCAGTTCGCGACTAGCCGAGACCCAGTACTTC. This translates into CASSSRLAETQYF.

The V gene is TRBV4-2, the J gene TRBJ2-2; D is unresolved. Germline CDR1 LGHNA, CDR2 YNFKEQ. The CDR3 totals 16 residues. Between the trimmed V and J ends, which lost 1 base and 1 base, there was a span of 10 bases. CDR3 in DNA: TGTGCCAGCAGCCAAGTTCCGACTGAGAACACCGGGGAGCTGTTTTTT. Amino acid sequence: CASSQVPTENTGELFF.

J is TRBJ1-4 and V is TRBV5-1; D may be TRBD1 (6 bases). This CDR3 is built from 15 residues. Trimming pared 4 bases from V and 0 bases from J, leaving 10 bases between. Germline loops: CDR1 SGHRS, CDR2 YFSETQ. In nucleotides, the CDR3 is TGCGCCAGCAGCGGGGGGGCCGCAACTAATGAAAAACTGTTTTTT. This gives the protein CASSGGAATNEKLFF.

The chain carries TRBV7-8 and TRBJ2-3, with D unclear. CDR3 length equals 12 residues. V lost 2 bases to trimming and J lost 6 bases, with 6 bases between them. Germline CDR1 SGHVS, CDR2 FQNEAQ. The CDR3 sequence is CASSLIQDTQYF. DNA for the CDR3: TGTGCCAGCAGCTTAATCCAGGATACGCAGTATTTT.

The chain links TRBV28 to TRBJ1-2; D ambiguous. Trimming removed 2 bases at V and 2 bases at J, with 3 bases between. The germline V gene encodes CDR1 MDHEN and CDR2 SYDVKM. The CDR3 is made up of 12 amino acids. The CDR3 DNA is TGTGCCAGCAGTTTACAAAACTATGGCTACACCTTC. As protein: CASSLQNYGYTF.

The J gene is TRBJ2-7, the V gene TRBV6-5, with 7 nucleotides matching TRBD1. V lost 0 bases, J lost 4 bases, and 3 bases stayed unmatched. This CDR3 has 14 amino acids. CDR1 is MNHEY, CDR2 SVGAGI, per germline. The CDR3 DNA is TGTGCCAGCAGTTACTCCCAGGGGGTATACGAGCAGTACTTC. It translates to CASSYSQGVYEQYF.

This clone appeared a few times. CDR3 sequence: CASSASEGYTF. The CDR3 DNA follows: TGCGCCAGCAGCGCCTCAGAGGGCTACACCTTC. The rearrangement uses TRBV5-1 and TRBJ1-2; the D is unclear. The CDR3 is 11 residues long. V dropped 4 bases and J dropped 8 bases, with 9 bases sitting between them. Germline CDR1 reads SGHRS; CDR2 reads YFSETQ.

The table lists this clone with a count of one. The chain employs TRBV10-2 and TRBJ2-2; D possibly corresponds to TRBD1 (6 bases). CDR1 WSHSY and CDR2 SAAADI come from the germline V gene. V lost 4 bases to trimming and J lost 9 bases, with 21 bases between them. This CDR3 is 16 amino acids long. The CDR3 DNA is TGCGCCAGCAGTGCTTTACTACAGGGCCCCCAACGGGAGCTGTTTTTT. Translation: CASSALLQGPQRELFF.

The chain couples TRBV5-1 to TRBJ1-2; D unclear. From germline, CDR1 is SGHRS and CDR2 YFSETQ. This CDR3 contains 15 residues. V shed 8 bases and J shed 2 bases, with 19 bases lying between them. The CDR3 spells CASQEDWAGNYGYTF. CDR3 coding DNA: TGCGCCAGTCAAGAGGACTGGGCAGGCAACTATGGCTACACCTTC.

CDR3 coding DNA: TGTGCCAGCAGCTTGGGGGGGGCTTACAATGAGCAGTTCTTC. Encoded protein: CASSLGGAYNEQFF. The chain employs TRBV5-6 and TRBJ2-1; D may be TRBD1 or TRBD2 (6 bases each). Germline V gene data show CDR1 as SGHDT and CDR2 as YYEEEE. The CDR3 is 14 amino acids. V was clipped by 0 bases and J by 4 bases, with 8 bases between them.

The chain has TRBV5-1 and TRBJ2-1, with D perhaps matching TRBD1 or TRBD2 (5 bases each). The CDR3 has 20 amino acids. The V and J ends lost 3 bases and 4 bases respectively, with 29 bases between them. Germline V gene lookup returns CDR1 SGHRS and CDR2 YFSETQ. CDR3 DNA: TGCGCCAGCAGCTGGCCTGCTGGGCAGGGAGACATTCAGACGTACAATGAGCAGTTCTTC. It yields the protein CASSWPAGQGDIQTYNEQFF.

This clone was detected only a few times. CDR3 region: CASQPGQGSYEQYF. CDR3 in DNA: TGTGCCAGCCAACCGGGACAGGGATCCTACGAGCAGTACTTC. The rearrangement links TRBV6-5 to TRBJ2-7; TRBD1 agrees at 9 bases. The CDR3 runs to 14 residues. Germline V lookup: CDR1 MNHEY, CDR2 SVGAGI. The J segment lost 1 base and the V segment lost 8 bases, leaving 6 bases of the junction unmatched.

The V and J genes are TRBV29-1 and TRBJ2-7, with 8 positions matching TRBD2. CDR3 length equals 14 residues. CDR1 is SQVTM, CDR2 ANQGSEA, per germline. V shed 6 bases, J shed 0 bases, and the junction held 7 bases outside the gene matches. The CDR3 sequence: CSVRGEGGSYEQYF. The CDR3 nucleotides read TGCAGCGTGCGGGGGGAGGGAGGCTCCTACGAGCAGTACTTC.

This clone appeared a few times. The V and J genes are TRBV19 and TRBJ1-3, with no clear D. V lost 1 base to trimming and J lost 1 base, with 8 bases between them. The CDR3 is 15 residues long. CDR1 LNHDA and CDR2 SQIVND come from the germline V gene (reference sequence). CDR3 protein: CASSIAGSSGNTIYF. CDR3 bases: TGTGCCAGTAGTATAGCGGGATCTTCTGGAAACACCATATATTTT.

V and J are TRBV9 and TRBJ2-7; D is perhaps TRBD1 (6 bases). CDR1 SGDLS and CDR2 YYNGEE come from the germline V gene. This CDR3 region has 15 residues. V lost 0 bases and J lost 1, with 11 bases in between. The chain's CDR3 is CASSVDWGPSYEQYF. Here the CDR3 DNA reads TGTGCCAGCAGCGTAGACTGGGGGCCTTCCTACGAGCAGTACTTC.

CDR3 residues: CASSFPGTYEQYF. For the CDR3, the DNA is TGTGCCAGCAGCTTTCCGGGCACCTACGAGCAGTACTTC. V usage is TRBV11-1 and J usage is TRBJ2-7; D remains ambiguous. The length of the CDR3 is 13 residues. V was clipped by 3 bases and J by 2 bases, with 8 bases between them. Germline CDR1 SGHAT, CDR2 FQDESV (reference sequence).

CDR3 region: CASSPIGQANTEAFF. Written as DNA, the CDR3 is TGTGCCAGTAGTCCTATCGGACAGGCGAACACTGAAGCTTTCTTT. The chain couples TRBV19 to TRBJ1-1; 7 nucleotides align to TRBD1. Germline V CDR1 and CDR2: LNHDA, SQIVND (reference sequence). CDR3 length: 15 residues. Trimming removed 5 bases from V and 1 base from J; junction bases left unmatched: 7.